Below are 18 T cell receptor beta chains sequenced from a single sample in a study of blood T cell repertoires in COVID-19. Repertoires were generated with immunoSEQ multiplex PCR, while TCRdb's copy carries only in-frame clones and drops some. Among around 190,000 clones listed, more than 70% were seen once. Sequenced input: peripheral blood. These receptors were obtained from a man aged 18 to 29 with active or convalescent COVID-19.

The chain has TRBV6-6 and TRBJ2-7, with 7 bases aligning to TRBD1. V shed 4 bases, J shed 5 bases, and the junction held 8 bases outside the gene matches. CDR1 and CDR2 from the germline V gene are MNHNY and SVGAGI (reference sequence). The CDR3 totals 14 residues. As DNA, the CDR3 is TGTGCCAGCAGTTCCCCGGGACAGAGGGACGAGCAGTACTTC. This sequence encodes CASSSPGQRDEQYF.

The chain joins TRBV28 to TRBJ1-6; 10 nucleotides align to TRBD1. Trimming at V came to 8 bases and at J to 6 bases, leaving 4 bases not matched to a gene. Looked up from germline, CDR1 is MDHEN and CDR2 is SYDVKM. This CDR3 region has 14 residues. As DNA, the CDR3 is TGTGCCAGCGACCGGGACAGGGGTAATTCACCCCTCCACTTT. It encodes CASDRDRGNSPLHF. Variable domain in full (rest from reference TRBV28 and TRBJ1-6): DVKVTQSSRYLVKRTGEKVFLECVQDMDHENMFWYRQDPGLGLRLIYFSYDVKMKEKGDIPEGYSVSREKKERFSLILESASTNQTSMYLCASDRDRGNSPLHFGNGTRLTVT.

The rearrangement joins TRBV10-1 to TRBJ1-5; D might be TRBD1 (5 bases). The V end was cut by 6 bases, the J end by 3 bases, with 12 bases between. The CDR3 consists of 14 residues. The germline V gene encodes CDR1 WNHNN and CDR2 SYGVQD (reference sequence). CDR3 amino acids: CASSEGPDNQPQHF. Written as DNA, the CDR3 is TGCGCCAGCAGCGAGGGGCCTGACAATCAGCCCCAGCATTTT.

The rearrangement links TRBV11-2 to TRBJ1-4; D may be TRBD1 (6 bases). Per the germline V gene, CDR1 is SGHAT and CDR2 is FQNNGV. CDR3 length: 14 amino acids. Trimming took 2 bases from V and 4 from J, leaving 8 bases between them. The DNA for the CDR3 is TGTGCCAGCAGCTTACAGGGGATTAATGAAAAACTGTTTTTT. This translates into CASSLQGINEKLFF.

V usage is TRBV11-1 and J usage is TRBJ2-7; tentative D call: TRBD1 (7 bases). The CDR3 consists of 15 residues. Per germline, CDR1 SGHAT and CDR2 FQDESV (reference sequence). Between the trimmed V and J ends, which lost 5 bases and 7 bases, there was a span of 21 bases. The CDR3 bases are TGTGCCAGCAGCGTCCACAGGGGACTCCCTAGTGAGCAGTACTTC. Translating it yields CASSVHRGLPSEQYF.

CDR3 residues: CASSQWDRGFNYGYTF. CDR3 bases: TGTGCCAGCAGCCAATGGGACAGGGGATTTAACTATGGCTACACCTTC. The chain joins TRBV3-1 (or the pseudogene TRBV3-2) to TRBJ1-2, with 10 bases matching TRBD1. With 2 bases clipped from V and 1 base from J, the junction kept 4 bases outside the gene matches. The CDR3 contains 16 residues. Germline values: CDR1 LGHDT, CDR2 YNNKEL (reference sequence).

The chain carries TRBV29-1 and TRBJ1-1, with a possible D match to TRBD1 (6 bases). CDR1 and CDR2 (germline): SQVTM, ANQGSEA. The CDR3 totals 14 residues. Trimming stripped 1 base from V and 3 bases from J, with 12 bases between. The CDR3 DNA follows: TGCAGCGTTGAAGGGGGGCGGTCGTACACTGAAGCTTTCTTT. It codes for CSVEGGRSYTEAFF.

This clone has a single count. The rearrangement links TRBV7-9 to TRBJ2-1; 10 nucleotides agree with TRBD2. Germline trimming cut 5 bases from V and 6 bases from J; bases unmatched to any gene: 7. CDR3 length equals 15 residues. CDR1 SEHNR and CDR2 FQNEAQ come from the germline V gene (reference sequence). The CDR3 is CASSPTSGIFNEQFF. CDR3 nucleotide sequence: TGTGCCAGCAGCCCTACTAGCGGGATATTCAATGAGCAGTTCTTC.

This rearrangement joins TRBV6-6 to TRBJ1-5, with 7 bases identical to TRBD1. CDR1 and CDR2 (germline): MNHNY, SVGAGI (reference sequence). CDR3 length: 15 residues. V lost 8 bases and J lost 9; bases outside the gene matches: 16. For the CDR3, the DNA is TGTGCCAGCTCGCCGACCGGACAGGCGGCTCGGCCCCAGCATTTT. Translation gives CASSPTGQAARPQHF.

This clone was seen a single time. The chain has TRBV7-2 and TRBJ2-5; 7 nucleotides align to TRBD2. From germline, CDR1 is SGHTA and CDR2 FQGNSA. The V segment lost 3 bases and the J segment 13 bases; nucleotides outside the gene matches: 14. The CDR3 spans 14 residues. CDR3 region: CASSFTRGGSAAYF. The DNA of the CDR3 is TGTGCCAGCAGCTTTACCCGAGGCGGGAGTGCGGCGTACTTC. Full variable domain (rest looked up from reference TRBV7-2 and TRBJ2-5): GAGVSQSPSNKVTEKGKDVELRCDPISGHTALYWYRQSLGQGLEFLIYFQGNSAPDKSGLPSDRFSAERTGGSVSTLTIQRTQQEDSAVYLCASSFTRGGSAAYFGPGTRLLVL.

The V and J genes are TRBV30 and TRBJ2-7; 9 bases line up with TRBD2. The junction had 10 bases not matched to a gene; V was cut back by 0 bases and J by 7 bases. The CDR3 is 15 amino acids. The germline CDR1 and CDR2 sequences are GTSNPN and SVGIG (reference sequence). CDR3 nucleotides: TGTGCCTGGAGTGTATTACCTAGCGGGACTTTTGAGCAGTACTTC. Encoded protein: CAWSVLPSGTFEQYF.

The gene calls are TRBV11-2 and TRBJ2-1; possibly TRBD2 for D (5 bases). V was trimmed by 5 bases and J by 6 bases, leaving 8 bases between them. This CDR3 is built from 12 residues. Germline V CDR1 and CDR2: SGHAT, FQNNGV. In DNA form, the CDR3 reads TGTGCCAGCAGCCCAGGAGGCAATGAGCAGTTCTTC. It translates to CASSPGGNEQFF.

J is TRBJ1-4 and V is TRBV5-8; D is ambiguous. Deletions cut 0 bases from V and 0 bases from J, with 6 bases between. The CDR3 is made up of 15 amino acids. The V gene's germline CDR1 is SGHTS and CDR2 YDEGEE. The CDR3 loop is CASSLGRATNEKLFF. The CDR3, as DNA: TGTGCCAGCAGCTTGGGAAGAGCAACTAATGAAAAACTGTTTTTT.

This clone was seen a handful of times. V usage is TRBV6-5 and J usage is TRBJ2-7, with a weak D call TRBD2 (5 bases). CDR3 length equals 16 residues. CDR1 is MNHEY, CDR2 SVGAGI, per germline. V lost 2 bases and J 5 bases, leaving 19 bases between the germline ends. The CDR3 region is CASSYRWTGGAHEQYF. CDR3 DNA: TGTGCCAGCAGTTACCGGTGGACTGGCGGAGCCCACGAGCAGTACTTC.

The chain links TRBV5-8 to TRBJ1-3; the D is unclear. The CDR3 is 16 residues long. Trimming took off 1 base at V and 4 bases at J, with 15 bases between the two ends. The germline V gene encodes CDR1 SGHTS and CDR2 YDEGEE. The CDR3 region has the DNA TGTGCCAGCAGCTTGATGTTTTACGGGTCCGGAAACACCATATATTTT. Residues: CASSLMFYGSGNTIYF. Together with reference TRBV5-8 and TRBJ1-3, the CDR3 gives the full variable domain: EAGVTQSPTHLIKTRGQQATLRCSPISGHTSVYWYQQALGLGLQFLLWYDEGEERNRGNFPPRFSGRQFPNYSSELNVNALELEDSALYLCASSLMFYGSGNTIYFGEGSWLTVV.

This clone has a handful of counts. The CDR3, as DNA: TGTGCCAGTAGTATAGGGGCCAGTAATGAAAAACTGTTTTTT. Protein product: CASSIGASNEKLFF. The chain has TRBV19 and TRBJ1-4, with D unresolved. Germline loops: CDR1 LNHDA, CDR2 SQIVND (reference sequence). This CDR3 contains 14 residues. Deletions cut 1 base from V and 4 bases from J, with 7 bases between.

The chain uses TRBV9 and TRBJ1-5; D possibly corresponds to TRBD1 (5 bases). From germline, CDR1 is SGDLS and CDR2 YYNGEE. V lost 6 bases, J lost 2 bases, and 12 bases lay in between. CDR3 length: 14 amino acids. CDR3 bases: TGTGCCAGCAATGTCGGGGGTGGCAATCAGCCCCAGCATTTT. This sequence encodes CASNVGGGNQPQHF.

This sequence joins TRBV27 and TRBJ2-1; 14 bases are shared with TRBD2. Germline V gene lookup returns CDR1 MNHEY and CDR2 SMNVEV (reference sequence). The V and J ends lost 7 bases and 5 bases, in that order; junction bases with no gene match: 4. This CDR3 comprises 15 residues. CDR3: CASTTGLAGDNEQFF. For the CDR3, the DNA is TGTGCCAGCACCACGGGACTAGCGGGAGACAATGAGCAGTTCTTC.